This TCR beta chain emerged from a study of molecular identifiers for immune sequencing clone quantification (dated by TCRdb to the late 2010s). About the study as a whole: For a replicate experiment, RNA from about 21,000 or 97,000 naive CD8 T cells was divided into five aliquots, of which four were sequenced. CD8 T cells were used in a methods study to benchmark molecular-identifier clustering-based TCR repertoire sequencing (MIDCIRS) and TCR RNA copy counting.

Note on this clonotype: Its antigen is unknown. No quality values exist for individual bases; no much larger clone is one base distant.

The full study reports these points: Modeling gave 3 to 3.5 recovered TCR RNA copies per cell versus approximately 11 by digital PCR, implying 25% to 30% capture efficiency. When barcode sub-clustering was omitted, TCR diversity was inflated by chimeric consensus sequences, with chimeras reaching as high as 47%. Spiked-in Jurkat TCR RNA equal to a single cell's worth was reported to be detectable even within 1,200,000 naive CD8 T cells. The naive libraries included spiked-in Jurkat TCR RNA (roughly 9 copies' worth), and this RNA is not part of the donor repertoire. The sizes of highly expanded clones could end up underestimated when identical TCR molecules share a barcode. In CMV-specific effector cells, clones with more than 20 RNA copies contained over 98% of molecules, whereas in naive cells such clones contained under 1% of molecules.

Naive CD8 T cell libraries were made from approximately 20,000 to 1,000,000 sorted cells using 10%, 30% or 50% of purified RNA. Naive CD8 T cells were FACS-sorted as CD8+CD4-CCR7+CD45RA+ on a BD FACSAria II into RLT Plus buffer. Detection sensitivity was tested by spiking Jurkat RNA equal to about eleven TCR copies' worth into samples containing roughly 18,000-1,000,000 naive CD8 T cells. Enrichment of CD8 T cells was performed with RosetteSep CD8+ T Cell Enrichment Cocktail and Ficoll-Paque, after which ACK red cell lysis was carried out. The method behind the library was PCR. Sequenced on a NextSeq 500. Preparation of bulk TCR libraries followed a previously described approach, with the TCR primers listed in Table S5. Total RNA was purified with the Qiagen AllPrep DNA/RNA kit. Before analysis, reads from multiple sequencing runs of the same library were pooled. For the original study's pipeline: Reads were retained only if the reads had an exact TCR constant sequence, and the retained reads were trimmed to 150 nt and grouped according to their 12-nt molecular barcodes. Reads within each barcode group were sub-clustered using a 15% Levenshtein threshold, and quality-weighted consensus sequences were constructed for each RNA molecule. Non-functional sequences were removed, as were lower-count sequences one edit away from another. Based on fitting two negative binomial distributions, any barcode sub-cluster with under 20% of the maximum read count was discarded. The raw public data were reprocessed by TCRdb itself: fastp quality trimming at Q25, MiXCR clonotype calling, in-frame beta chains only. A single entry per CDR3 protein holds the most common genes and DNA from its merged rows. These V and J calls derive from TCRdb rather than the authors' analysis. The sample table records hundreds of thousands of distinct CDR3 sequences; about 25% of these occur just once. In total, the top ten clones hold about 0.84% of the sample.

This clonotype was obtained from a human donor in good health. Some libraries in this study had Jurkat cell RNA spiked in. The sequencing sample was made of naive CD8+ T cells from blood, with Jurkat cell RNA spiked in. The cell subset or site label for this specimen denotes: FACS-sorted CD8+CD4-CCR7+CD45RA+ naive T cells.

The sequenced DNA: TGTGCCAGCAGCCTGAAGCCCCGGCTGCCAGCAGATACGCAGTATTTT. This gives the protein CASSLKPRLPADTQYF. The chain uses TRBV6-5 and TRBJ2-3; no D gene call is confident. The germline V gene encodes CDR1 MNHEY and CDR2 SVGAGI. There are 16 amino acids in the CDR3, from cysteine to phenylalanine inclusive. CDR3 DNA is the only sequence kept; it has 48 bases, read in frame from the first base. V is reduced by 6 bases and J by 4 bases, leaving a spacing of 20 bases between them.